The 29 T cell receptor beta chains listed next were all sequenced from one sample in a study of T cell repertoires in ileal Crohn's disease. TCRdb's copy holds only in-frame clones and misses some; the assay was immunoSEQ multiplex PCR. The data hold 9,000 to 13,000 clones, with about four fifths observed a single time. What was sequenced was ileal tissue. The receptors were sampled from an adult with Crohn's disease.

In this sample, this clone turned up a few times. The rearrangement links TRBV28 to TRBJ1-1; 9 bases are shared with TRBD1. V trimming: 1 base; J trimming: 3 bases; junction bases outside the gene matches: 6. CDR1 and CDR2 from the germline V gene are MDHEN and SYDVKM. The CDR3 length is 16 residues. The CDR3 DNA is TGTGCCAGCAGTTTATTAGGGACAGGGATTGACACTGAAGCTTTCTTT. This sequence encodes CASSLLGTGIDTEAFF.

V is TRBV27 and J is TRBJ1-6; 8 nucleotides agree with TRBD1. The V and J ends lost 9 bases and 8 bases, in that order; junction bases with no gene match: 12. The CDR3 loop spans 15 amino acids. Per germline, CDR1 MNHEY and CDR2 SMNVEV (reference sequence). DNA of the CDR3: TGTGCCAGTCGGGGAAGGACAGGGAAAGATTCACCCCTCCACTTT. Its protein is CASRGRTGKDSPLHF.

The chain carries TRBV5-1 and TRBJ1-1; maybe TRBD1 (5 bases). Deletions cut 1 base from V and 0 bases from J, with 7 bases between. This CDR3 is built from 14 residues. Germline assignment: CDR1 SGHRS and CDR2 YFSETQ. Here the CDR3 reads CASSLTGLNTEAFF. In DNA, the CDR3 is TGCGCCAGCAGCTTGACAGGCTTGAACACTGAAGCTTTCTTT.

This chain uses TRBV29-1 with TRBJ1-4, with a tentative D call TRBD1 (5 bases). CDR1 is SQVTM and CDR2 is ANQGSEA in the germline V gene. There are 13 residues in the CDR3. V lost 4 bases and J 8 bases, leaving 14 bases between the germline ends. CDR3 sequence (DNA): TGCAGCGTTGCGTCAGGGCGGGGGGAAAAACTGTTTTTT. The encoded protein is CSVASGRGEKLFF.

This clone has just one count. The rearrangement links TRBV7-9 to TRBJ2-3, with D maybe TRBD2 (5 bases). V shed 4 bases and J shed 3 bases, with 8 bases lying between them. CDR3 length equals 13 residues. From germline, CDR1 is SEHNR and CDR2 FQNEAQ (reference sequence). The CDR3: CASSSSGTDTQYF. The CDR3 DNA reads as TGTGCCAGCAGCTCCTCGGGGACAGATACGCAGTATTTT.

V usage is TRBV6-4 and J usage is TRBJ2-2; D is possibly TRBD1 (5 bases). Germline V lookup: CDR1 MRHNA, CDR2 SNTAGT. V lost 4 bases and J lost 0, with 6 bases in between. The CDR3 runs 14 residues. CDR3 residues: CASSGGANTGELFF. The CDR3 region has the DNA TGTGCCAGCAGTGGGGGCGCGAACACCGGGGAGCTGTTTTTT.

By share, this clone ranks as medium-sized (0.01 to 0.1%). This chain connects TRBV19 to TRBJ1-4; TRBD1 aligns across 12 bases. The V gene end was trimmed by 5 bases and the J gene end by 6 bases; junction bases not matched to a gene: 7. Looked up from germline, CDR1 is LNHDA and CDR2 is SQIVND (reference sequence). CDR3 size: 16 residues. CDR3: CASSSGQGAGDEKLFF. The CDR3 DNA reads TGTGCCAGTAGTTCGGGACAGGGGGCCGGAGATGAAAAACTGTTTTTT.

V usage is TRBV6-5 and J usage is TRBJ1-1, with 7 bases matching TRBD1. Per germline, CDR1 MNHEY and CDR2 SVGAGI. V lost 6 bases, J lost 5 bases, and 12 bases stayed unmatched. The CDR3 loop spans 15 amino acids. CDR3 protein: CASRSTSRGNTEAFF. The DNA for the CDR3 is TGTGCCAGCAGGTCCACCAGCAGGGGGAATACTGAAGCTTTCTTT.

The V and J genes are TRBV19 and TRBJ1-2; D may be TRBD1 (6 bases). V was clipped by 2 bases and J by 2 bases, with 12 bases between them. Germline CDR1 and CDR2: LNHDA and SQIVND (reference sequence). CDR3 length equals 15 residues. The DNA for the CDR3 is TGTGCCAGTAGTATATCGAGGACAGCCAACTATGGCTACACCTTC. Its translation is CASSISRTANYGYTF.

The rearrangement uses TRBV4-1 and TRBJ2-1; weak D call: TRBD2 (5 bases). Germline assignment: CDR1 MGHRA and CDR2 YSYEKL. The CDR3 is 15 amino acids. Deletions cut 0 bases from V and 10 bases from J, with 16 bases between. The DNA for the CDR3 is TGCGCCAGCAGCCAAGAAGGCGGGCAACTGCGAGAGCAGTTCTTC. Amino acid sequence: CASSQEGGQLREQFF.

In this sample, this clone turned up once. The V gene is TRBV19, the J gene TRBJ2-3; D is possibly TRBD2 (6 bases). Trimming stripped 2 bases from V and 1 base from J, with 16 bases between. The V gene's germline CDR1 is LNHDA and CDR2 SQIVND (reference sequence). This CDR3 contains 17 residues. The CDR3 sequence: CASSIRRAGSGTDTQYF. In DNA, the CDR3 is TGTGCCAGTAGTATACGGAGGGCCGGGTCGGGCACAGATACGCAGTATTTT.

The CDR3 DNA is TGCGCCAGCAGCTTGGGGGACAGGGGGGATGGCTACACCTTC. It codes for CASSLGDRGDGYTF. The chain uses TRBV5-1 and TRBJ1-2; 11 bases align to TRBD1. V was clipped by 0 bases and J by 6 bases; unmatched bases: 1. The germline CDR1 and CDR2 sequences are SGHRS and YFSETQ. This CDR3 has 14 residues.

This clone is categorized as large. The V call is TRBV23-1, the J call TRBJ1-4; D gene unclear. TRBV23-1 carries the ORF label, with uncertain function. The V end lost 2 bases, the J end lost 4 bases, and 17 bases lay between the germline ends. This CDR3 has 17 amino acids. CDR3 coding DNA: TGCGCCAGCAGTCAACCCCCCGTCGGTTTCGATAATGAAAAACTGTTTTTT. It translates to CASSQPPVGFDNEKLFF.

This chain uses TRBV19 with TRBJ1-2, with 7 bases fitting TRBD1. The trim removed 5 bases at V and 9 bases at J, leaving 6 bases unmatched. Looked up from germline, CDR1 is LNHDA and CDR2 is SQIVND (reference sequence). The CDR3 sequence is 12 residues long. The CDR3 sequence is CASSRQGTSYTF. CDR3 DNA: TGTGCCAGTAGTCGACAGGGTACGAGCTACACCTTC.

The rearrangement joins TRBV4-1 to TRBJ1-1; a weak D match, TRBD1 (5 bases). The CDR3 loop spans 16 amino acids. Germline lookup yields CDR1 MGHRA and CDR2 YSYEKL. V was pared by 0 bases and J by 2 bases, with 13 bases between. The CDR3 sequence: CASSQDQQGINTEAFF. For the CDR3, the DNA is TGCGCCAGCAGCCAAGATCAGCAGGGCATAAACACTGAAGCTTTCTTT.

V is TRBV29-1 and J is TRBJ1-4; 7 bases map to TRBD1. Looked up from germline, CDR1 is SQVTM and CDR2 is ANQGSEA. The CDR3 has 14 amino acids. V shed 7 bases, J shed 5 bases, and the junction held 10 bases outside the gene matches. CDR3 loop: CSAGAGTVNEKLFF. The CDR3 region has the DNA TGCAGCGCTGGGGCCGGGACAGTAAATGAAAAACTGTTTTTT.

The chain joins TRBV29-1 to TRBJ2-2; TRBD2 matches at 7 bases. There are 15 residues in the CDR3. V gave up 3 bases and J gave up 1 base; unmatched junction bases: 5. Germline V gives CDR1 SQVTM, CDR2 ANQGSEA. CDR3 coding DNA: TGCAGCGTTGACCTAGCGGTCGGGAACACCGGGGAGCTGTTTTTT. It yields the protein CSVDLAVGNTGELFF.

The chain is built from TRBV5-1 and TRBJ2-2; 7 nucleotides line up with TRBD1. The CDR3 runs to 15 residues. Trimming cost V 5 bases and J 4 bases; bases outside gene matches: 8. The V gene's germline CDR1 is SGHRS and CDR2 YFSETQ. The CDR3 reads CASRTDRASTGELFF. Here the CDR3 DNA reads TGCGCCAGCAGGACAGACAGGGCGAGCACCGGGGAGCTGTTTTTT.

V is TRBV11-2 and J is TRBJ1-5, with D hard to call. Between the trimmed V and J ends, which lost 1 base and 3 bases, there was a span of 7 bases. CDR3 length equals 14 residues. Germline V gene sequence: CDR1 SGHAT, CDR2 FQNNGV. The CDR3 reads CASSLGGDNQPQHF. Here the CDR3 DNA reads TGTGCCAGCAGCTTAGGAGGAGACAATCAGCCCCAGCATTTT.

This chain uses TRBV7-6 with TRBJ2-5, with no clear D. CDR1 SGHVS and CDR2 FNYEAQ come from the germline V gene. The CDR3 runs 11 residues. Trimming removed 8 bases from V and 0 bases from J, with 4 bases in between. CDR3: CASQDQETQYF. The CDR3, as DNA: TGTGCCAGCCAGGACCAAGAGACCCAGTACTTC.

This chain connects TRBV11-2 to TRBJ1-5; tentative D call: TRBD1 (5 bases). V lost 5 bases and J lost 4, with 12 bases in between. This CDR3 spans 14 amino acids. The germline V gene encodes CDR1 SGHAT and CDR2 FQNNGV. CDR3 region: CASSLRAGNQPQHF. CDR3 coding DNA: TGTGCCAGCAGCCTCAGGGCAGGGAATCAGCCCCAGCATTTT.

In DNA form, the CDR3 reads TGCGCCAGCAGCTTGCCGGGACAGATTACTGAAGCTTTCTTT. Translation: CASSLPGQITEAFF. This sequence joins TRBV5-1 and TRBJ1-1; the match to TRBD1 covers 7 bases. The CDR3 sequence is 14 residues long. Germline trimming cut 1 base from V and 5 bases from J; bases unmatched to any gene: 5. CDR1 is SGHRS, CDR2 YFSETQ, per germline. Based on the CDR3 plus reference TRBV5-1 and TRBJ1-1, the full variable domain is KAGVTQTPRYLIKTRGQQVTLSCSPISGHRSVSWYQQTPGQGLQFLFEYFSETQRNKGNFPGRFSGRQFSNSRSEMNVSTLELGDSALYLCASSLPGQITEAFFGQGTRLTVV.

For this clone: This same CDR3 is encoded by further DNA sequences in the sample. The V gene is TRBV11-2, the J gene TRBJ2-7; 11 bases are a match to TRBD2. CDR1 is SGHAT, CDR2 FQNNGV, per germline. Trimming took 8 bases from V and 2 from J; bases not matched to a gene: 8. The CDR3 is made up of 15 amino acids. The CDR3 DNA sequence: TGTGCCAGCGCACTAGCGGGGGTATCTACCTACGAGCAGTACTTC. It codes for CASALAGVSTYEQYF.

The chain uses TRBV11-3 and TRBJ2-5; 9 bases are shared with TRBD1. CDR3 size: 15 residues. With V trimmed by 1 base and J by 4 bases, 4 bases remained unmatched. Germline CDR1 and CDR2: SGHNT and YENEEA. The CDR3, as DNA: TGTGCCAGCAGCTTAGGGGACAGGGCACGAGAGACCCAGTACTTC. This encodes CASSLGDRARETQYF.

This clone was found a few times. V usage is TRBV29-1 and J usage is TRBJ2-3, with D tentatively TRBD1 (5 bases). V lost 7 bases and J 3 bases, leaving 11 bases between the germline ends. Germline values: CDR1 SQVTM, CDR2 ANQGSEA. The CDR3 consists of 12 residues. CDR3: CSATGQTDTQYF. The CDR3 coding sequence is TGCAGCGCAACAGGTCAGACAGATACGCAGTATTTT.

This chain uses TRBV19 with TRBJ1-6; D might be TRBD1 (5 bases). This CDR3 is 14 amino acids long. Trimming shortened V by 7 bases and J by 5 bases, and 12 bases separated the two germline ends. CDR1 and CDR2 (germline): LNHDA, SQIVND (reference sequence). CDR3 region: CASIHRTHNSPLHF. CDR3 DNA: TGTGCCAGTATCCACAGGACACATAATTCACCCCTCCACTTT.

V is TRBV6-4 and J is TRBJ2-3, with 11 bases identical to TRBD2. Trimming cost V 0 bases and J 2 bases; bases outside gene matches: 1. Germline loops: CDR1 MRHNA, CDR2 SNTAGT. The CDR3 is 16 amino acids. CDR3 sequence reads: CASSDSSGGATDTQYF. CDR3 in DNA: TGTGCCAGCAGTGACTCTAGCGGGGGGGCCACAGATACGCAGTATTTT.

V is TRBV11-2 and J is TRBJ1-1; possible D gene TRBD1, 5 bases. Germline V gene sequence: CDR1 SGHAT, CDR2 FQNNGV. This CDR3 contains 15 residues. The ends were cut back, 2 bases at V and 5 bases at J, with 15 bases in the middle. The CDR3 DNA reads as TGTGCCAGCAGCTTAAATATTCAGGGTTCTACTGAAGCTTTCTTT. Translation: CASSLNIQGSTEAFF.

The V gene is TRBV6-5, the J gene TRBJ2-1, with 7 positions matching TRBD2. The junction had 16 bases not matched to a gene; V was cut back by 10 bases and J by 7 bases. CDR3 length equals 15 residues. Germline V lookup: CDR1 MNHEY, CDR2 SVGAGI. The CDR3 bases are TGTGCCACGCTCTCGGCTCGCGGGGGTGAAAATGAGCAGTTCTTC. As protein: CATLSARGGENEQFF.